Listed below are T cell receptor beta chains from one sample, sequenced in a study of shared clonotypes between healthy human individuals. The data were produced by immunoSEQ multiplex PCR, yet TCRdb's version contains in-frame clones alone and is incomplete. This sample has approximately 2.5 million clones, with 90% to 95% found just once. The sample was naive CD4+ T cells sorted from blood. These receptors were taken from a man between 18 and 29 years old in good health. The CDR3 runs from the conserved cysteine through the conserved F or W. A D gene is named only where the DNA matches it firmly. A row's size may be missing; if present it is once, few, many or a size class.

d_call j_call v_call cdr3_length clone_size cdr3_aa cdr3_nt
. TRBJ2-2 TRBV25-1 13 . CASSERWAGELFF TGTGCCAGCAGTGAAAGATGGGCCGGGGAGCTGTTTTTT
TRBD2 TRBJ2-7 TRBV5-4 14 . CASSPGTSRHEQYF TGTGCCAGCAGCCCCGGGACTAGTCGTCACGAGCAGTACTTC
TRBD2 TRBJ2-3 TRBV2 15 once CASSQTSGPQITQYF TGTGCCAGCAGCCAGACTAGCGGACCACAGATTACGCAGTATTTT
. TRBJ1-2 TRBV5-6 14 . CASSYSQRGYGYTF TGTGCCAGCAGCTACAGTCAGCGGGGATATGGCTACACCTTC
TRBD1 TRBJ1-1 TRBV7-9 15 . CASSPRTGLNTEAFF TGTGCCAGCAGCCCCCGGACAGGCCTGAACACTGAAGCTTTCTTT
TRBD1 TRBJ1-5 TRBV5-1 14 . CASSPGQGYQPQHF TGCGCCAGCAGCCCAGGACAGGGATATCAGCCCCAGCATTTT
TRBD2 TRBJ2-5 TRBV9 14 . CASSVGTSGETQYF TGTGCCAGCAGCGTTGGGACTAGCGGAGAGACCCAGTACTTC
TRBD1 TRBJ2-6 TRBV5-1 18 . CASSQGQGTPSGANVLTF TGCGCCAGCAGCCAAGGACAGGGAACCCCCTCTGGGGCCAACGTCCTGACTTTC
TRBD2 TRBJ2-2 TRBV2 19 . CASSETPLAGAPEAGELFF TGTGCCAGCAGTGAAACCCCTTTAGCGGGAGCCCCCGAAGCCGGGGAGCTGTTTTTT
TRBD2 TRBJ2-3 TRBV19 16 . CASSVGLAVTTDTQYF TGTGCCAGTAGTGTCGGACTAGCGGTAACCACAGATACGCAGTATTTT
. TRBJ2-5 TRBV9 14 . CASSAGAGKETQYF TGTGCCAGCAGCGCTGGGGCCGGGAAAGAGACCCAGTACTTC
. TRBJ1-3 TRBV5-1 16 once CASSFGPLDSGNTIYF TGCGCCAGCAGCTTTGGCCCGCTAGACTCTGGAAACACCATATATTTT
. TRBJ1-3 TRBV11-2 15 . CASSLELTWLNTIYF TGTGCCAGCAGCTTAGAATTAACGTGGCTAAACACCATATATTTT
TRBD2 TRBJ2-2 TRBV5-1 18 . CASSSTSGGPHTTGELFF TGCGCCAGCAGCTCCACTAGCGGGGGGCCCCATACCACCGGGGAGCTGTTTTTT
TRBD1 TRBJ2-7 TRBV28 16 . CASSPAPGTGAYEQYF TGTGCCAGCAGTCCGGCCCCCGGGACAGGTGCGTACGAGCAGTACTTC
. TRBJ2-5 TRBV11-3 15 . CASSLGKTVSETQYF TGTGCCAGCAGCTTAGGGAAGACAGTATCCGAGACCCAGTACTTC
TRBD2 TRBJ2-2 TRBV5-4 15 . CASSLLASNTGELFF TGTGCCAGCAGCCTACTAGCGTCGAACACCGGGGAGCTGTTTTTT
. TRBJ2-7 TRBV11-2 13 . CASSSRAHYEQYF TGTGCCAGCAGCTCAAGGGCCCACTACGAGCAGTACTTC
. TRBJ2-1 TRBV7-3 15 . CASSLTGSAGHEQFF TGTGCCAGCAGCTTAACCGGCTCAGCTGGCCATGAGCAGTTCTTC
TRBD1 TRBJ1-5 TRBV10-3 14 few CAISDDRGQQPQHF TGTGCCATCAGTGACGACAGGGGGCAACAGCCCCAGCATTTT
TRBD1 TRBJ1-6 TRBV2 15 . CASSRDRMDNSPLHF TGTGCCAGCAGTAGGGACAGGATGGACAATTCACCCCTCCACTTT
TRBD2 TRBJ2-1 TRBV7-2 17 . CASSSKSGRASYNEQFF TGTGCCAGCAGCTCGAAAAGCGGGAGGGCCTCCTACAATGAGCAGTTCTTC
. TRBJ2-7 TRBV6-1 13 . CASSEESGRGQYF TGTGCCAGCAGTGAAGAATCGGGTCGGGGGCAGTACTTC
. TRBJ1-1 TRBV5-1 14 . CASSLSGRLTEAFF TGCGCCAGCAGCTTGAGTGGCAGATTAACTGAAGCTTTCTTT
TRBD1 TRBJ1-5 TRBV28 15 . CASSTPGTGQQPQHF TGTGCCAGCAGTACCCCCGGGACAGGGCAACAGCCCCAGCATTTT
. TRBJ2-4 TRBV2 15 . CASSEGGTAKNIQYF TGTGCCAGCAGTGAAGGGGGGACGGCCAAAAACATTCAGTACTTC
. TRBJ2-2 TRBV2 15 . CASSELLTSAGELFF TGTGCCAGCAGTGAACTTCTGACTTCGGCCGGGGAGCTGTTTTTT
. TRBJ1-2 TRBV28 14 . CASSRFAQQQGYTF TGTGCCAGCAGCCGATTCGCCCAGCAACAAGGCTACACCTTC
. TRBJ1-2 TRBV10-3 16 once CAISDLQGTPEYGYTF TGTGCCATCAGTGACCTTCAGGGGACTCCAGAGTATGGCTACACCTTC
TRBD2 TRBJ2-1 TRBV5-1 15 . CASSSRGEGNSEQFF TGCGCCAGCAGCTCCCGAGGGGAGGGGAACAGTGAGCAGTTCTTC
. TRBJ1-4 TRBV7-2 14 . CASSPRRGGEKLFF TGTGCCAGCAGCCCCCGTCGGGGAGGAGAAAAACTGTTTTTT
. TRBJ1-2 TRBV6-1 14 . CASSEEGPRYGYTF TGTGCCAGCAGTGAGGAGGGACCCCGCTATGGCTACACCTTC
. TRBJ1-3 TRBV2 16 . CASSAGMQDSGNTIYF TGTGCCAGCAGTGCGGGTATGCAGGACTCTGGAAACACCATATATTTT
. TRBJ2-1 TRBV7-9 15 . CASSLVGLVVNEQFF TGTGCCAGCAGCTTAGTGGGTTTAGTGGTAAATGAGCAGTTCTTC
TRBD2 TRBJ2-7 TRBV6-1 15 . CASRLTSGSSYEQYF TGTGCCAGCAGATTGACTAGCGGGAGCTCCTACGAGCAGTACTTC
TRBD2 TRBJ2-2 TRBV7-2 15 once CASSPRLANTGELFF TGTGCCAGCAGCCCGAGACTAGCCAACACCGGGGAGCTGTTTTTT
TRBD2 TRBJ2-3 TRBV7-2 16 . CASSLGTSGGPDTQYF TGTGCCAGCAGCTTAGGGACTAGCGGGGGGCCAGATACGCAGTATTTT
. TRBJ1-3 TRBV18 14 . CASSPRGVGNTIYF TGTGCCAGCTCACCACGGGGTGTTGGAAACACCATATATTTT
. TRBJ2-5 TRBV28 15 . CASSLRRSRQETQYF TGTGCCAGCAGTTTACGGCGGAGTCGGCAAGAGACCCAGTACTTC
TRBD1 TRBJ1-1 TRBV6-1 17 . CASSEWGQGSMSTEAFF TGTGCCAGCAGTGAGTGGGGACAGGGCTCGATGAGCACTGAAGCTTTCTTT
. TRBJ2-7 TRBV28 12 . CASSVQGSEQYF TGTGCCAGCAGCGTCCAGGGGTCCGAGCAGTACTTC
. TRBJ1-1 TRBV27 14 . CASSHYRDYGEAFF TGTGCCAGCAGTCATTATAGGGATTATGGGGAAGCTTTCTTT
TRBD1 TRBJ2-3 TRBV7-2 14 . CASSLGQPTDTQYF TGTGCCAGCAGTCTGGGACAGCCCACAGATACGCAGTATTTT
TRBD1 TRBJ1-2 TRBV28 13 few CASSPPRGYGYTF TGTGCCAGCAGTCCCCCCAGGGGGTACGGCTACACCTTC
. TRBJ2-7 TRBV2 16 . CASSWEQGMTSYEQYF TGTGCCAGCAGTTGGGAACAGGGAATGACTAGCTACGAGCAGTACTTC
. TRBJ2-5 TRBV5-6 16 . CASSLGPLSLQETQYF TGTGCCAGCAGCTTGGGGCCCCTTTCCCTCCAAGAGACCCAGTACTTC